Listed below are T cell receptor beta chains from one sample, sequenced in a study of post-analysis software for immune sequencing data. TCRdb recomputed calls from the PCR reads with MiXCR, one row per CDR3 protein. Counted here are 600,000 to 700,000 distinct CDR3 sequences, about 60% occurring once; the ten biggest clones make up 11%. Sequenced sample: blood. The receptor source for this set is a girl aged 2 to 10 with multiple sclerosis. The CDR3 runs from the conserved cysteine through the conserved F or W. The order of the fields is V gene, D gene, J gene, clone size, CDR3 DNA, CDR3 protein. D genes are given only for firm matches. Rows give clone size only sometimes, using once, few, many, or a class for an expanded clone.

v_gene: TRBV4-1
d_gene: TRBD1
j_gene: TRBJ1-2
abundance: few
CDR3nt: TGCGCCAGCAGCCAAGATCTGGGACAGGCCTATGGCTACACCTTC
CDR3aa: CASSQDLGQAYGYTF

v_gene: TRBV12-3/TRBV12-4
d_gene: -
j_gene: TRBJ2-1
abundance: -
CDR3nt: TGTGCCAGCATACGGGGCCCGAGCTCCTACAATGAGCAGTTCTTC
CDR3aa: CASIRGPSSYNEQFF

v_gene: TRBV6-2/TRBV6-3
d_gene: -
j_gene: TRBJ1-1
abundance: -
CDR3nt: TGTGCCAGCAGTCGGGGATCCGCTGAAGCTTTCTTT
CDR3aa: CASSRGSAEAFF

v_gene: TRBV6-5
d_gene: -
j_gene: TRBJ1-6
abundance: few
CDR3nt: TGTGCCAGCAGTTACTCTTCGACGGCTGATTCACCCCTCCACTTT
CDR3aa: CASSYSSTADSPLHF

v_gene: TRBV21-1
d_gene: -
j_gene: TRBJ2-3
abundance: -
CDR3nt: TGTGCCAGCAGCAAAGTTAAACAGGGTCGATCCCCCACAGATACGCAGTATTTT
CDR3aa: CASSKVKQGRSPTDTQYF

v_gene: TRBV29-1
d_gene: TRBD2
j_gene: TRBJ2-7
abundance: -
CDR3nt: TGCAGCGTGGGCCCTGGCGGGAGCCCCTACGAGCAGTACTTC
CDR3aa: CSVGPGGSPYEQYF

v_gene: TRBV6-5
d_gene: -
j_gene: TRBJ1-2
abundance: -
CDR3nt: TGTGCCAGCAGTTTGGCAATAACTAACTATGGCTACACCTTC
CDR3aa: CASSLAITNYGYTF

v_gene: TRBV29-1
d_gene: -
j_gene: TRBJ2-1
abundance: -
CDR3nt: TGCAGCACAGGGGGGGCAGACTACAATGAGCAGTTCTTC
CDR3aa: CSTGGADYNEQFF

v_gene: TRBV15
d_gene: -
j_gene: TRBJ2-7
abundance: -
CDR3nt: TGTGCCACCGCCGGCGGCAGCTCCTACGAGCAGTACTTC
CDR3aa: CATAGGSSYEQYF

v_gene: TRBV20-1
d_gene: TRBD2
j_gene: TRBJ2-7
abundance: -
CDR3nt: TGCAGTGCTAGAGCCGTAGCGGGAGGAGTATCCTACGAGCAGTACTTC
CDR3aa: CSARAVAGGVSYEQYF

v_gene: TRBV2
d_gene: -
j_gene: TRBJ1-2
abundance: -
CDR3nt: TGTGCCAGCAGTGATAGGCTTTTGGCCTATGGCCACACCTTC
CDR3aa: CASSDRLLAYGHTF

v_gene: TRBV7-2
d_gene: -
j_gene: TRBJ2-7
abundance: -
CDR3nt: TGTGCCAGCACCTTAATGCCGGGACCCGGTTACGAGCAGTACTTC
CDR3aa: CASTLMPGPGYEQYF

v_gene: TRBV7-2
d_gene: TRBD1
j_gene: TRBJ2-1
abundance: once
CDR3nt: TGTGCCAGCAGTCCGACAGGGTTCTCCTACAATCAGCAGTTCTTC
CDR3aa: CASSPTGFSYNQQFF

v_gene: TRBV5-5
d_gene: -
j_gene: TRBJ2-1
abundance: few
CDR3nt: TGTGCCAGCAGCTTGGTACTAGTTGGCTACAATGAGCAGTTCTTC
CDR3aa: CASSLVLVGYNEQFF

v_gene: TRBV20-1
d_gene: -
j_gene: TRBJ1-1
abundance: few
CDR3nt: TGCAGTGCTAGAGATTCGACGGAGAACACTGAAGCTTTCTTT
CDR3aa: CSARDSTENTEAFF

v_gene: TRBV20-1
d_gene: TRBD1
j_gene: TRBJ2-5
abundance: -
CDR3nt: TGCAGTGCTATACCGGGACAGGGGTCGGGGGAGACCCAGTACTTC
CDR3aa: CSAIPGQGSGETQYF